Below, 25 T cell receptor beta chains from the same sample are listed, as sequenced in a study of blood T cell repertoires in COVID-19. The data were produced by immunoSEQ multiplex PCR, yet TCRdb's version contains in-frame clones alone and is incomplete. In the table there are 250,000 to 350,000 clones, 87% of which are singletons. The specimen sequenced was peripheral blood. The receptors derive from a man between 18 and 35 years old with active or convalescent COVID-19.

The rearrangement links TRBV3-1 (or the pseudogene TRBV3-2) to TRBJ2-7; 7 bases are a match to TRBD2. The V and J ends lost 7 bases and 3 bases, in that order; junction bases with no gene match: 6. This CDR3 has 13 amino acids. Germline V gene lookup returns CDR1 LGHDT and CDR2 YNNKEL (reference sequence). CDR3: CASTGRGFYEQYF. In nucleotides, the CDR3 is TGTGCCAGCACTGGGCGGGGGTTCTACGAGCAGTACTTC.

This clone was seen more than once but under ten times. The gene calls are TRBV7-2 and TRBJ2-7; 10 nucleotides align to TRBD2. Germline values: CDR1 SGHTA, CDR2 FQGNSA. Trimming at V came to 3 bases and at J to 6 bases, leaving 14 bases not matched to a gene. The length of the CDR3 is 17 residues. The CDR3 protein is CASSFRPLSGGSGEQYF. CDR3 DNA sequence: TGTGCCAGCAGCTTTCGCCCCCTTAGCGGGGGGTCGGGCGAGCAGTACTTC.

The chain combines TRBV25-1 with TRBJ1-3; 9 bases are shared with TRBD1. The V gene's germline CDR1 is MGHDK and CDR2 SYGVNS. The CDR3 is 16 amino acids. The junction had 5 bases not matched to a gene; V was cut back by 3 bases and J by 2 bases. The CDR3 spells CASSEYRGRTGNTIYF. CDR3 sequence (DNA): TGTGCCAGCAGTGAGTACAGGGGGCGTACTGGAAACACCATATATTTT. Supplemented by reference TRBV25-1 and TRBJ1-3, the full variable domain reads EADIYQTPRYLVIGTGKKITLECSQTMGHDKMYWYQQDPGMELHLIHYSYGVNSTEKGDLSSESTVSRIRTEHFPLTLESARPSHTSQYLCASSEYRGRTGNTIYFGEGSWLTVV.

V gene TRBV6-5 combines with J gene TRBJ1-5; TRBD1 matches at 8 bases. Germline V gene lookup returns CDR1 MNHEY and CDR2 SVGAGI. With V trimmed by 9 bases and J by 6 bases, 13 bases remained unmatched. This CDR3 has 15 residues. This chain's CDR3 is CASVALQGVVQPQHF. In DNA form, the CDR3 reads TGTGCCAGTGTCGCTCTACAGGGGGTAGTTCAGCCCCAGCATTTT.

The CDR3 sequence is CATSREAERGGPAYNEQFF. CDR3 bases: TGTGCCACCAGCAGAGAGGCGGAGCGGGGGGGTCCTGCTTACAATGAGCAGTTCTTC. The chain recombines TRBV15 with TRBJ2-1, with TRBD2 identical over 10 bases. The length of the CDR3 is 19 residues. V was clipped by 0 bases and J by 4 bases; unmatched bases: 12. In germline, CDR1 is LNHNV, CDR2 YYDKDF (reference sequence).

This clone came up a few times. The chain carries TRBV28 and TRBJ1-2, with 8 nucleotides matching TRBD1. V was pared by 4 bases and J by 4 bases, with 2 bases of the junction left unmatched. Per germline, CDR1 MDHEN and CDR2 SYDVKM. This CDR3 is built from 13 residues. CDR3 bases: TGTGCCAGCAGTTACGACAGGGGCTATGGCTACACCTTC. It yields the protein CASSYDRGYGYTF.

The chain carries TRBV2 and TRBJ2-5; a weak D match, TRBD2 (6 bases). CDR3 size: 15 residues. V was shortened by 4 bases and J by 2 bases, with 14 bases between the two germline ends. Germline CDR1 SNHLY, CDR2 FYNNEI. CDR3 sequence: CASSGIAVQQETQYF. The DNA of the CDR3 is TGTGCCAGCAGTGGGATAGCGGTACAACAAGAGACCCAGTACTTC.

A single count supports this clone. DNA for the CDR3: TGTGCCAGCAGTGGATCACTAGACAGGATATCCTACAATGAGCAGTTCTTC. Translating it yields CASSGSLDRISYNEQFF. This chain joins TRBV25-1 and TRBJ2-1; the D gene is possibly TRBD1 (6 bases). The V and J ends lost 4 bases and 1 base respectively, with 17 bases between them. CDR3 length: 17 residues. CDR1 is MGHDK and CDR2 is SYGVNS in the germline V gene.

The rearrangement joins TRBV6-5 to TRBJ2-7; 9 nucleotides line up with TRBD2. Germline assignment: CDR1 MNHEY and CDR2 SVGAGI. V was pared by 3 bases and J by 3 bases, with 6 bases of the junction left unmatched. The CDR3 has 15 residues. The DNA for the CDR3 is TGTGCCAGCAGTTATCTAGCGGGGAGTGGCTACGAGCAGTACTTC. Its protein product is CASSYLAGSGYEQYF.

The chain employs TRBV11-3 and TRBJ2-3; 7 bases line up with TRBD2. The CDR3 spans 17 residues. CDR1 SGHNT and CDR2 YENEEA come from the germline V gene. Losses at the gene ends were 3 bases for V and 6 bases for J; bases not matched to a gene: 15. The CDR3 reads CASSLSAGLPGLDTQYF. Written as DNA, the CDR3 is TGTGCCAGCAGCTTGAGTGCGGGACTACCCGGTTTGGATACGCAGTATTTT.

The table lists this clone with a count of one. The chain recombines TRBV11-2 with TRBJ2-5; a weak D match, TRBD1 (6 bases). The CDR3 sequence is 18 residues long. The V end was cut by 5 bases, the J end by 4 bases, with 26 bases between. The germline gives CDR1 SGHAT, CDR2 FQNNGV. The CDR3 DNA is TGTGCCAGCAGCACATGGCAGGGGTCCCTAGGCCCGGGAGAGACCCAGTACTTC. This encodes CASSTWQGSLGPGETQYF.

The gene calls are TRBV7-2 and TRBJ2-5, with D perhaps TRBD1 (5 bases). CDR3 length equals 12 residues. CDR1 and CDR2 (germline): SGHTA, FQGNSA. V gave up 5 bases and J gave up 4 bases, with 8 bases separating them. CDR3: CASSPQGETQYF. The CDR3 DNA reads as TGTGCCAGCAGCCCCCAGGGAGAGACCCAGTACTTC.

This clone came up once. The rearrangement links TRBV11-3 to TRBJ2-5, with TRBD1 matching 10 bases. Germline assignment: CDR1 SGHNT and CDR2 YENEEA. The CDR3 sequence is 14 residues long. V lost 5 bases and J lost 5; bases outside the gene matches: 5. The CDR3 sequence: CASSRQGARETQYF. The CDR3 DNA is TGTGCCAGCAGCCGACAGGGGGCGCGTGAGACCCAGTACTTC.

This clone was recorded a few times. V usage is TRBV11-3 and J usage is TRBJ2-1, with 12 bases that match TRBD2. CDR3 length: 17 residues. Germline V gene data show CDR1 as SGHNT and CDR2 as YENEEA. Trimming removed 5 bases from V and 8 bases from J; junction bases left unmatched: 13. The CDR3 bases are TGTGCCAGCAGCCGGGGCCCTAGCGGGAGGGCCGTCTATGAGCAGTTCTTC. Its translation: CASSRGPSGRAVYEQFF.

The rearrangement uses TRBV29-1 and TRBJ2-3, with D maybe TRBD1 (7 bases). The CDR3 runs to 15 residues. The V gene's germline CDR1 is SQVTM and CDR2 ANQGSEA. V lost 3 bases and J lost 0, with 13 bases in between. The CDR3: CSVEGGTASTDTQYF. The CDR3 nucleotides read TGCAGCGTTGAGGGCGGGACAGCTAGCACAGATACGCAGTATTTT.

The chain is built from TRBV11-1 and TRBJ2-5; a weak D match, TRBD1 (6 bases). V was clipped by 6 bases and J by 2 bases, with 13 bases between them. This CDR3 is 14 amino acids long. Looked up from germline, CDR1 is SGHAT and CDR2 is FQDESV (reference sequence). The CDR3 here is CASRAGTLQETQYF. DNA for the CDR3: TGTGCCAGCAGAGCCGGGACACTTCAAGAGACCCAGTACTTC.

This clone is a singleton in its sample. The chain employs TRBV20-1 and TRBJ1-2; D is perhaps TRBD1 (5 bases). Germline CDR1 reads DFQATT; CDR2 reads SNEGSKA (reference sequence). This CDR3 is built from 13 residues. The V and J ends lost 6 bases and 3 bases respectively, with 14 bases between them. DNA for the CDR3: TGCAGTGCCAGTGCAGGGTTCGACTATGGCTACACCTTC. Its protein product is CSASAGFDYGYTF.

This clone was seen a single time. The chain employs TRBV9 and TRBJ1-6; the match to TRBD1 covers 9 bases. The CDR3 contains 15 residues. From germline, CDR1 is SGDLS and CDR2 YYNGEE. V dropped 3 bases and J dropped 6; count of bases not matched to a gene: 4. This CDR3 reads CASSARDRVNSPLHF. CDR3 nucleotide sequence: TGTGCCAGCAGCGCCCGGGACAGGGTTAATTCACCCCTCCACTTT. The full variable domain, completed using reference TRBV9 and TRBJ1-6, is DSGVTQTPKHLITATGQRVTLRCSPRSGDLSVYWYQQSLDQGLQFLIQYYNGEERAKGNILERFSAQQFPDLHSELNLSSLELGDSALYFCASSARDRVNSPLHFGNGTRLTVT.

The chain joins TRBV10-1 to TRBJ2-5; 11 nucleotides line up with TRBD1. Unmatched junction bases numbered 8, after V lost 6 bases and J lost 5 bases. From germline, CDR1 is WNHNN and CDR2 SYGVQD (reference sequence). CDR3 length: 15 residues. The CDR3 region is CASSPGQGARETQYF. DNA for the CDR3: TGCGCCAGCAGCCCCGGACAGGGGGCACGGGAGACCCAGTACTTC.

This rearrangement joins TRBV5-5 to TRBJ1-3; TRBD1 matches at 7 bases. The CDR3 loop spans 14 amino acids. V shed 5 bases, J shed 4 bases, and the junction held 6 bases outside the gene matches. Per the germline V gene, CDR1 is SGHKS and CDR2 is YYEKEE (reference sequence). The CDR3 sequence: CASRPTGSGNTIYF. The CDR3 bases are TGTGCCAGCAGACCGACAGGGTCCGGAAACACCATATATTTT. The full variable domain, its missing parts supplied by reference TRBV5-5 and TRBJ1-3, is DAGVTQSPTHLIKTRGQQVTLRCSPISGHKSVSWYQQVLGQGPQFIFQYYEKEERGRGNFPDRFSARQFPNYSSELNVNALLLGDSALYLCASRPTGSGNTIYFGEGSWLTVV.

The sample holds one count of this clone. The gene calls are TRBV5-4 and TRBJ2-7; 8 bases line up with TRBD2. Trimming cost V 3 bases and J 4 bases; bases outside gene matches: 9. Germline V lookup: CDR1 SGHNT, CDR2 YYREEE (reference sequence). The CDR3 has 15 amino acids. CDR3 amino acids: CASSSAGGKAYEQYF. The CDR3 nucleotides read TGTGCCAGCAGCTCCGCGGGAGGTAAGGCGTACGAGCAGTACTTC.

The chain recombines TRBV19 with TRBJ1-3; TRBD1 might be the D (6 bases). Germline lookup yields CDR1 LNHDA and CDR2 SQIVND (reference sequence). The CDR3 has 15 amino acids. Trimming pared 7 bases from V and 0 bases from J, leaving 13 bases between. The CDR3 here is CASIGQFISGNTIYF. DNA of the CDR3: TGTGCCAGTATTGGACAGTTCATCTCTGGAAACACCATATATTTT.

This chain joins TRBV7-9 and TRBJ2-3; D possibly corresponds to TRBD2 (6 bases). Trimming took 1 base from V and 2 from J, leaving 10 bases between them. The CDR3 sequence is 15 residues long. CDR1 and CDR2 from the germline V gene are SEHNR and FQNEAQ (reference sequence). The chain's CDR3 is CASSLVGGDTDTQYF. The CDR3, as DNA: TGTGCCAGCAGCTTAGTGGGGGGAGACACAGATACGCAGTATTTT.

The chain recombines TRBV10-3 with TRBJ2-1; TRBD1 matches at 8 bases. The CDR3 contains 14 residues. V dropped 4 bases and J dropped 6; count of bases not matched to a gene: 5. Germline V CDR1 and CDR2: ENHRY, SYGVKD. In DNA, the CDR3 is TGTGCCATCAGTGGGCAGGGGGCAGGCAATGAGCAGTTCTTC. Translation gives CAISGQGAGNEQFF.

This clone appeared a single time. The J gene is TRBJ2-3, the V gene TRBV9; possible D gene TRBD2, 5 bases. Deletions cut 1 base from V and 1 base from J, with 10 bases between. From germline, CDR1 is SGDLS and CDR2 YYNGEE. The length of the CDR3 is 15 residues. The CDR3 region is CASSVKLGGTDTQYF. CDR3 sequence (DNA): TGTGCCAGCAGCGTAAAGTTGGGAGGCACAGATACGCAGTATTTT.